These 9 T cell receptor beta chains share one sample of origin, sequenced in a study of T cell responses to AZD1222 COVID-19 vaccine. The repertoire was sequenced with immunoSEQ multiplex PCR; TCRdb's copy has only in-frame clones and lacks some. The sample has fewer than 120,000 clones, roughly 90% seen once. The sample was peripheral blood, taken 28 days after the second AZD1222 dose. The receptors here all came from an adult who received the AZD1222 COVID-19 vaccine.

The chain uses TRBV4-1 and TRBJ1-1; unclear D gene. The CDR3 extends over 15 amino acids. Per the germline V gene, CDR1 is MGHRA and CDR2 is YSYEKL. The ends were cut back, 1 base at V and 2 bases at J, with 11 bases in the middle. The CDR3 protein is CASSQVGVGNTEAFF. The CDR3 nucleotides are TGCGCCAGCAGCCAAGTGGGTGTAGGAAACACTGAAGCTTTCTTT.

V usage is TRBV9 and J usage is TRBJ1-4; D remains unclear. Germline CDR1 SGDLS, CDR2 YYNGEE. The germline V and J ends were trimmed by 4 bases and 0 bases, with 16 bases remaining between them. CDR3 size: 17 residues. The CDR3 nucleotides are TGTGCCAGCAGCCCGTTCCAGCTTCTTGCAACTAATGAAAAACTGTTTTTT. Its protein product is CASSPFQLLATNEKLFF.

V usage is TRBV3-1 (or the pseudogene TRBV3-2) and J usage is TRBJ2-3; tentatively, D is TRBD2 (5 bases). The V end was cut by 1 base, the J end by 6 bases, with 8 bases between. This CDR3 region has 13 residues. Germline loops: CDR1 LGHDT, CDR2 YNNKEL (reference sequence). CDR3 in amino acids: CASSQGRRDTQYF. In DNA form, the CDR3 reads TGTGCCAGCAGCCAAGGCCGGAGGGATACGCAGTATTTT.

This clone is a singleton in its sample. This chain links TRBV3-1 (or the pseudogene TRBV3-2) with TRBJ2-1, with D unclear. Between the trimmed V and J ends, which lost 1 base and 13 bases, there was a span of 14 bases. The CDR3 loop spans 13 amino acids. The V gene's germline CDR1 is LGHDT and CDR2 YNNKEL (reference sequence). This chain's CDR3 is CASSQGFSYPQFF. CDR3 coding DNA: TGTGCCAGCAGCCAAGGCTTCAGTTACCCTCAGTTCTTC.

The genes are TRBV6-2 or TRBV6-3 and TRBJ1-5, with D unresolved. Germline V gene data show CDR1 as MNHEY and CDR2 as SVGEGT. Trimming pared 4 bases from V and 2 bases from J, leaving 9 bases between. This CDR3 comprises 14 residues. Here the CDR3 DNA reads TGTGCCAGCAGTTCTTATGCGGGCAATCAGCCCCAGCATTTT. This translates into CASSSYAGNQPQHF.

This rearrangement joins TRBV28 to TRBJ2-5; TRBD2 matches at 10 bases. V lost 6 bases, J lost 2 bases, and 6 bases stayed unmatched. The germline V gene has CDR1 MDHEN and CDR2 SYDVKM. The length of the CDR3 is 15 residues. The CDR3 sequence is CASSTPGLAQETQYF. The CDR3 DNA reads as TGTGCCAGCAGCACCCCGGGACTAGCGCAAGAGACCCAGTACTTC. The full variable domain, completed using reference TRBV28 and TRBJ2-5, is DVKVTQSSRYLVKRTGEKVFLECVQDMDHENMFWYRQDPGLGLRLIYFSYDVKMKEKGDIPEGYSVSREKKERFSLILESASTNQTSMYLCASSTPGLAQETQYFGPGTRLLVL.

The CDR3 loop reads CASCTGDTEAFF. CDR3 bases: TGTGCCAGTTGTACAGGGGACACTGAAGCTTTCTTT. The chain has TRBV19 and TRBJ1-1; 7 bases align to TRBD1. CDR3 length equals 12 residues. CDR1 and CDR2 from the germline V gene are LNHDA and SQIVND (reference sequence). Losses at the gene ends were 8 bases for V and 3 bases for J; bases not matched to a gene: 3.

V gene TRBV5-5 combines with J gene TRBJ1-1; D remains unclear. Germline lookup yields CDR1 SGHKS and CDR2 YYEKEE (reference sequence). V gave up 0 bases and J gave up 5 bases, with 5 bases separating them. The CDR3 consists of 12 residues. CDR3 residues: CASSLVQTEAFF. CDR3 nucleotides: TGTGCCAGCAGCTTGGTCCAGACTGAAGCTTTCTTT.

The sample holds a few counts of this clone. The gene calls are TRBV9 and TRBJ2-5; a possible D gene is TRBD2 (5 bases). Trimming stripped 0 bases from V and 5 bases from J, with 11 bases between. The germline CDR1 and CDR2 sequences are SGDLS and YYNGEE. CDR3 length equals 14 residues. The CDR3 DNA is TGTGCCAGCAGCGTAGCCGGGGTAGGGGAGACCCAGTACTTC. It encodes CASSVAGVGETQYF. Full variable domain (rest looked up from reference TRBV9 and TRBJ2-5): DSGVTQTPKHLITATGQRVTLRCSPRSGDLSVYWYQQSLDQGLQFLIQYYNGEERAKGNILERFSAQQFPDLHSELNLSSLELGDSALYFCASSVAGVGETQYFGPGTRLLVL.